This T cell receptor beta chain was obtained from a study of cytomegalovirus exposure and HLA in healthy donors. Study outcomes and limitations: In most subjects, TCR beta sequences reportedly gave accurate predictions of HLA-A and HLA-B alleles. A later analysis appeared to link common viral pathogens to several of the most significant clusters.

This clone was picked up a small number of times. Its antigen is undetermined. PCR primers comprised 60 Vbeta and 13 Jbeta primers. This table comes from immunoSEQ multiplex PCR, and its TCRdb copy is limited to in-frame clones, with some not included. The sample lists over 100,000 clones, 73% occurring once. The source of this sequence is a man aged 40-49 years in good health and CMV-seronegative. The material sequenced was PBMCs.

The CDR3: CASSLGSSTTDTQYF. The CDR3 DNA is TGCGCCAGCAGCTTGGGGTCCTCGACAACAGATACGCAGTATTTT. J is TRBJ2-3 and V is TRBV5-1; D gene ambiguous. Germline V gene lookup returns CDR1 SGHRS and CDR2 YFSETQ. V dropped 0 bases and J dropped 3 bases, with 11 bases sitting between them. CDR3 size: 15 residues.